Detailed here is one T cell receptor beta chain. Sequencing was performed with immunoSEQ multiplex PCR; in TCRdb, only in-frame clones are kept and a portion is missing. The data hold 16,000 or so clones, with around 84% observed a single time. This sample is part of a study of blood T cell repertoires in COVID-19. CDR3 length: 16 amino acids. Germline CDR1 is SGHRS and CDR2 is YFSETQ. Unmatched junction bases numbered 6, after V lost 3 bases and J lost 3 bases. V usage is TRBV5-1 and J usage is TRBJ2-2; 9 bases agree with TRBD2. This sequence was found in a human donor in a cohort sampled during active COVID-19. The specimen sequenced was peripheral blood. CDR3 region: CASSSIAGVDTGELFF. The CDR3 nucleotides are TGCGCCAGCAGCTCGATAGCGGGGGTCGACACCGGGGAGCTGTTTTTT.